This passage covers 3 T cell receptor beta chains from one sample sequenced in a study of regulatory T cells in long-lasting Graves disease. Indicated time point: newly diagnosed GD, antithyroid drugs for less than 3 months. The authors made the TCR library using RNA they extracted from PBMCs. Arm-PCR of CDR3 regions with iRepertoire HTBI primers generated TCR beta libraries. Each CDR3 protein is one row after TCRdb ran MiXCR on the multiplex PCR reads. The table lists fewer than 550,000 distinct CDR3 sequences, roughly 17% of them singletons. A further study also used this sample, focusing on T cells in Graves' hyperthyroidism and ophthalmopathy.

Material: peripheral blood mononuclear cells (PBMCs), obtained at new diagnosis, from a patient treated with antithyroid drugs. These receptors all come from a woman aged 18-35 years with Graves disease.

This clonotype appeared a few times. J is TRBJ1-5 and V is TRBV2; D is possibly TRBD1 (5 bases). V was pared by 10 bases and J by 6 bases, with 10 bases between. Germline V gene lookup returns CDR1 SNHLY and CDR2 FYNNEI. The CDR3 length is 11 residues. The DNA of the CDR3 is TGTGCCACCGCCGGGGGTCAGCCCCAGCATTTT. Its protein product is CATAGGQPQHF.

The table lists this clonotype with a few counts. This chain connects TRBV18 to TRBJ1-1, with a weak D call TRBD1 (5 bases). V lost 4 bases, J lost 4 bases, and 13 bases lay in between. CDR3 size: 14 residues. The germline gives CDR1 KGHSH, CDR2 LQKENI. The CDR3 is CASSRQGEGTEAFF. Here the CDR3 DNA reads TGTGCCAGCTCACGTCAGGGCGAGGGCACTGAAGCTTTCTTT.

V usage is TRBV12-3 or TRBV12-4 and J usage is TRBJ2-2; 8 nucleotides line up with TRBD2. The trim removed 3 bases at V and 6 bases at J, leaving 9 bases unmatched. The CDR3 totals 16 residues. The CDR3, as DNA: TGTGCCAGCAGTTTTGGCGCGGGAGGCGTCCCCGGGGAGCTGTTTTTT. It translates to CASSFGAGGVPGELFF.